The 8 T cell receptor beta chains reported below all come from one sample, sequenced in a study of CD8+ T cells in alopecia areata. Isolated RNA was reverse transcribed into cDNA used as the sequencing template. Generated by immunoSEQ multiplex PCR, the TCRdb table keeps only in-frame clones and is missing some. Among fewer than 250,000 clones listed, 64% were seen once. Treatment indicated: oral pan-JAK inhibitor, 5-10 mg twice daily. This material consisted of CD4+ T cells sorted from blood, taken at week 4, from a patient treated with tofacitinib. These receptors originate from a human donor with alopecia areata.

In nucleotides, the CDR3 is TGTGCCAGCAGCTTTCCGGAATCCCCCTACGAGCAGTACTTC. This translates into CASSFPESPYEQYF. The gene calls are TRBV7-9 and TRBJ2-7; D remains unclear. Germline values: CDR1 SEHNR, CDR2 FQNEAQ (reference sequence). V was clipped by 3 bases and J by 2 bases, with 11 bases between them. CDR3 length: 14 amino acids.

The V gene is TRBV6-6, the J gene TRBJ2-5, with 8 bases lining up with TRBD2. CDR3 length: 14 residues. Germline V gene sequence: CDR1 MNHNY, CDR2 SVGAGI (reference sequence). J gave up 4 bases and V 1 base, and 2 bases lay outside the gene matches. The CDR3, as DNA: TGTGCCAGCAGTTACTTGACTAGCGTAGAGACCCAGTACTTC. Its protein product is CASSYLTSVETQYF.

This sequence joins TRBV6-5 and TRBJ2-5; maybe TRBD1 (6 bases). Germline V lookup: CDR1 MNHEY, CDR2 SVGAGI. Trimming took off 1 base at V and 5 bases at J, with 11 bases between the two ends. The CDR3 loop spans 14 amino acids. CDR3 in DNA: TGTGCCAGCAGTTACTGGGGGCCGGGGGAGACCCAGTACTTC. Translated, it gives CASSYWGPGETQYF.

CDR3 residues: CASSDQGLGQPQHF. CDR3 DNA sequence: TGCGCCAGCAGCGACCAGGGTCTCGGTCAGCCCCAGCATTTT. V is TRBV5-1 and J is TRBJ1-5, with D tentatively TRBD1 (5 bases). The V end was cut by 4 bases, the J end by 6 bases, with 14 bases between. The CDR3 length is 14 residues. Per the germline V gene, CDR1 is SGHRS and CDR2 is YFSETQ.

The V gene is TRBV7-2, the J gene TRBJ1-2; no firm D call. Germline values: CDR1 SGHTA, CDR2 FQGNSA. The CDR3 is 12 residues long. Trimming removed 5 bases at V and 7 bases at J, with 11 bases between. DNA of the CDR3: TGTGCCAGCAGCCTCCGGACTGGTGGCTACACCTTC. The encoded protein is CASSLRTGGYTF.

The rearrangement joins TRBV7-9 to TRBJ1-1, with unresolved D. V was trimmed by 5 bases and J by 5 bases, leaving 12 bases between them. The CDR3 consists of 13 residues. Germline CDR1 SEHNR, CDR2 FQNEAQ (reference sequence). Here the CDR3 reads CASSTERATEAFF. Here the CDR3 DNA reads TGTGCCAGCAGCACCGAGAGAGCAACTGAAGCTTTCTTT.

This clone was observed a few times. Other nucleotide sequences in the sample specify the same CDR3. The gene calls are TRBV30 and TRBJ1-4; D is undetermined. The V end was cut by 0 bases, the J end by 7 bases, with 6 bases between. Germline V gene lookup returns CDR1 GTSNPN and CDR2 SVGIG (reference sequence). CDR3 size: 12 residues. The CDR3 nucleotides read TGTGCCTGGAGTGTACCGGGTGAAAAACTGTTTTTT. Protein: CAWSVPGEKLFF.

This chain uses TRBV29-1 with TRBJ1-4; 10 positions agree with TRBD1. J was trimmed by 8 bases and V by 7 bases; bases with no gene match: 7. The germline gives CDR1 SQVTM, CDR2 ANQGSEA. The CDR3 is 13 residues long. In DNA, the CDR3 is TGCAGCGCCTCGACAGGGGGCTTAGAAAAACTGTTTTTT. Residues: CSASTGGLEKLFF.